What follows is one TCR beta chain and its context. The antigen is not known. Researchers took RNA transcripts and amplified the TCR beta CDR3 regions from them. RT-PCR in the first round (using the HTBI primer set) targeted the TCR CDR3. TCRdb processed the multiplex PCR reads anew with MiXCR; each CDR3 protein has one entry. The sample includes roughly 350,000 distinct CDR3 sequences, roughly 13% of them seen just once. Germline-derived CDR1 and CDR2 are LGHDT and YNNKEL (reference sequence). The germline V and J ends were trimmed by 5 bases and 10 bases, with 21 bases remaining between them. This CDR3 region has 16 residues. The record originates from a study of T cells in Graves' hyperthyroidism and ophthalmopathy. Study-level results: Most thyroid clonotypes expanded above 0.001 were also detected in blood.

This TCR derives from a woman aged 35 to 49 with Graves' ophthalmopathy. Sequencing was done on a sample of blood. This sequence joins TRBV3-1 and TRBJ1-6; tentatively, D is TRBD1 (6 bases). In nucleotides, the CDR3 is TGTGCCAGCAGCGGTTCTAGGGGGGCGCTTAACTCACCCCTCCACTTT. It encodes CASSGSRGALNSPLHF. Combining the CDR3 with reference TRBV3-1 and TRBJ1-6 gives the whole variable domain DTAVSQTPKYLVTQMGNDKSIKCEQNLGHDTMYWYKQDSKKFLKIMFSYNNKELIINETVPNRFSPKSPDKAHLNLHINSLELGDSAVYFCASSGSRGALNSPLHFGNGTRLTVT.